The rows below give T cell receptor beta chains drawn from one sample of a study of T cells in Graves' hyperthyroidism and ophthalmopathy. A single record per CDR3 protein comes from TCRdb applying MiXCR to the multiplex PCR reads. The sample contains about 480,000 distinct CDR3 sequences, roughly 14% of which appear only once. Sequencing used blood. Receptors originate from a woman younger than 30 with Graves' hyperthyroidism. CDR3s include the opening cysteine and the closing phenylalanine or tryptophan. A D gene is named only where the DNA matches it firmly. Clone size is stated in some rows and not others, as once, few, many or a class when expanded.

TRBV13	TRBJ1-1	.	few	TGTGCCAGCATCTTTTATCGGGGAAGGGACACTGAAGCTTTCTTT	CASIFYRGRDTEAFF
TRBV30	TRBJ2-5	.	.	TGTGCCTGGAGCCTAAACCAAGAGACCCAGTACTTC	CAWSLNQETQYF
TRBV7-3	TRBJ2-3	.	many	TGTGCCAGCAGGCCTGGTAGGAAGGGAGATACGCAGTATTTT	CASRPGRKGDTQYF
TRBV19	TRBJ2-7	.	many	TGTGCCAGTAGCCATCCGGGTCCCGGCTACGAGCAGTACTTC	CASSHPGPGYEQYF
TRBV7-9	TRBJ2-7	.	.	TGTGCCAGCAGCTTAGAGTCTGGCAGGGACTACGAGCAGTACTTC	CASSLESGRDYEQYF
TRBV6-1	TRBJ1-1	TRBD1	.	TGTGCCAGCAGCTTAACCGGGACAGGGGGCCCGAACACTGAAGCTTTCTTT	CASSLTGTGGPNTEAFF
TRBV7-8	TRBJ1-1	.	many	TGTGCCAGCAGCTTAGCGCTCTTGGGGAACACTGAAGCTTTCTTT	CASSLALLGNTEAFF
TRBV30	TRBJ1-3	.	many	TGTGCCTGGAGTTTAACAGCGCCCGGGGGATCTGGAAACACCATATATTTT	CAWSLTAPGGSGNTIYF
TRBV18	TRBJ2-5	.	.	TGTGCCAGCTCACCGTGGGGGGCGCGCGGAGAGACCCAGTACTTC	CASSPWGARGETQYF
TRBV7-3	TRBJ2-1	TRBD2	few	TGTGCCAGCAGCTTATGGGGGACTAGCGGGAGACGTAACAATGAGCAGTTCTTC	CASSLWGTSGRRNNEQFF
TRBV20-1	TRBJ1-1	TRBD1	few	TGCAGTGCTAGGAAGACAGGGTTGAACACTGAAGCTTTCTTT	CSARKTGLNTEAFF
TRBV30	TRBJ1-2	.	many	TGTGCCTGGAGCCTGGACCCGGGGCCCCGGGCCTATGGCTACACCTTC	CAWSLDPGPRAYGYTF
TRBV6-1	TRBJ1-1	.	few	TGTGCCAGCAGTCGCCGCACAGGTTCGGTGGGAGCTTTCTTT	CASSRRTGSVGAFF
TRBV28	TRBJ1-2	.	few	TGTGCCAGCAGTCCTCCAGGGGAGCCATACCATGGCTACACCTTC	CASSPPGEPYHGYTF
TRBV19	TRBJ2-7	.	.	TGTGCCAGTAGCTTGGGGACATCAAGCTCCTACGAGCAGTACTTC	CASSLGTSSSYEQYF
TRBV20-1	TRBJ2-1	TRBD2	.	TGCAGTGCTAGAGGGGCTTCAGCGGGAGCCGGTTACAATGAGCAGTTCTTC	CSARGASAGAGYNEQFF
TRBV20-1	TRBJ1-1	TRBD1	many	TGCAGTGCAACGACAGGGGGTACTGAAGCTTTCTTT	CSATTGGTEAFF
TRBV13	TRBJ1-2	.	many	TGTGCCAGCAGCTCCCCCGCCAGAAACTATGGCTACACCTTC	CASSSPARNYGYTF
TRBV10-3	TRBJ1-1	.	many	TGTGCCATCAGTGGGCGGGGCGACGAAGCTTTCTTT	CAISGRGDEAFF
TRBV3-1	TRBJ2-1	TRBD2	many	TGTGCCAGCAGCCGGGCCATAACGGGAGGGGGAGGTGAGCAGTTCTTC	CASSRAITGGGGEQFF
TRBV11-2	TRBJ2-1	.	many	TGTGCCAGCAGCTTATGGCGGCTGCTGGAAGATGAGCAGTTCTTC	CASSLWRLLEDEQFF
TRBV27	TRBJ2-7	.	many	TGTGCCAGCAGTCTGGAAAGACCATCACTGGGCGAGCAGTACTTC	CASSLERPSLGEQYF
TRBV6-1	TRBJ2-3	.	many	TGTGCCAGCAAAAGGGGGGGTAGCACAGATACGCAGTATTTT	CASKRGGSTDTQYF
TRBV5-1	TRBJ2-7	TRBD1	few	TGCGCCAGCTCCCAGCGGGGACAGGGTTTTTACGAGCAGTACTTC	CASSQRGQGFYEQYF
TRBV28	TRBJ2-7	.	few	TGTGCCAGCAGTTCGCCGTTAGACGCCTACGAGCAGTACTTC	CASSSPLDAYEQYF
TRBV3-1	TRBJ1-4	.	.	TGTGCCAGCAGCCCCGAAAGAGGAAGGGCGAGGGAAAAACTGTTTTTT	CASSPERGRAREKLFF
TRBV6-1	TRBJ2-1	TRBD2	.	TGTGCCAGTCTTGACAGCGGGAGGGCTTACAATGAGCAGTTCTTC	CASLDSGRAYNEQFF
TRBV12-5	TRBJ2-6	.	many	TGTGCTAGTGGTTTCGGGGGCTCTGGGGCCAACGTCCTGACTTTC	CASGFGGSGANVLTF
TRBV19	TRBJ2-3	TRBD2	once	TGTGCCAGTAAAGCGGGACTGGGTACAGATACGCAGTATTTT	CASKAGLGTDTQYF
TRBV20-1	TRBJ1-1	.	.	TGCAGTGCTAGATGGGACTTACGCACTGAAGCTTTCTTT	CSARWDLRTEAFF
TRBV29-1	TRBJ1-1	.	many	TGCAGCACCCGGCAGGGTGACACTGAAGCTTTCTTT	CSTRQGDTEAFF
TRBV20-1	TRBJ2-7	.	.	TGCAGTGCTGGACGGGACACCGACTTTACCTACGAGCAGTACTTC	CSAGRDTDFTYEQYF
TRBV15	TRBJ2-5	.	.	TGTGCCACCAGCGCAGAATCAGGGCGCCGGGAGACCCAGTACTTC	CATSAESGRRETQYF
TRBV10-3	TRBJ1-1	TRBD1	many	TGTGCCATCAGTGAGTCGCGTACGACAGGGGGGAACACTGAAGCTTTCTTT	CAISESRTTGGNTEAFF
TRBV11-2	TRBJ2-3	.	many	TGTGCCAGCAGCTTTGGATCGTACACAGATACGCAGTATTTT	CASSFGSYTDTQYF